Following are 3 T cell receptor beta chains from one sample sequenced in a study of CD8 T cells in Susac syndrome. Random hexamers served to reverse transcribe about 0.45 to 1 ug RNA. TCRdb re-analysed the immunoSEQ multiplex PCR reads in MiXCR, keeping a single row per CDR3 protein. The sample holds roughly 250,000 distinct CDR3 sequences; almost 97% are singletons and the top ten take 0.095% to 0.12%. Sample: CD4+ T cells from PBMCs. The receptors were gathered from a human donor with Susac syndrome.

The chain has TRBV6-5 and TRBJ1-1; a possible D gene is TRBD1 (5 bases). Trimming stripped 5 bases from V and 6 bases from J, with 16 bases between. Germline values: CDR1 MNHEY, CDR2 SVGAGI. CDR3 length equals 14 residues. DNA of the CDR3: TGTGCCAGCAGTGCAGGGCGGCTAAGCTCTGAAGCTTTCTTT. Translated, it gives CASSAGRLSSEAFF.

This chain uses TRBV20-1 with TRBJ2-7; 10 bases fit TRBD1. V lost 3 bases to trimming and J lost 7 bases; unmatched junction nucleotides: 3. CDR3 length: 12 residues. In germline, CDR1 is DFQATT, CDR2 SNEGSKA (reference sequence). The DNA for the CDR3 is TGCAGTGCTAGGAGGGGACAGGGGGAGCAGTACTTC. Protein: CSARRGQGEQYF.

This chain joins TRBV29-1 and TRBJ1-1, with TRBD1 as a possible D gene (5 bases). Deletions cut 6 bases from V and 5 bases from J, with 16 bases between. Per the germline V gene, CDR1 is SQVTM and CDR2 is ANQGSEA. The length of the CDR3 is 13 residues. The CDR3 nucleotides are TGCAGCGTGAGGGGTACCCTAGGAACTGAAGCTTTCTTT. Protein product: CSVRGTLGTEAFF. Filled out from reference TRBV29-1 and TRBJ1-1, the complete variable domain reads SAVISQKPSRDICQRGTSLTIQCQVDSQVTMMFWYRQQPGQSLTLIATANQGSEATYESGFVIDKFPISRPNLTFSTLTVSNMSPEDSSIYLCSVRGTLGTEAFFGQGTRLTVV.